One and the same sample provided the 17 T cell receptor beta chains below, sequenced in a study of T cells in Graves' hyperthyroidism and ophthalmopathy (dated by TCRdb to the late 2010s). Libraries were constructed by multiplex PCR. The sequencer was an Illumina HiSeq 2000. The TCR beta CDR3 regions were amplified from the RNA transcripts. The first round of RT-PCR for the TCR CDR3 was performed with the HTBI primer set and the Qiagen OneStep RT-PCR kit. TCRdb reprocessed the public reads (quality trimming at Q25 with fastp, clone calling with MiXCR) and kept in-frame beta chains. For every CDR3 protein sequence, its rows merge into one entry that carries the most common genes and DNA. For this sample there are some 420,000 distinct CDR3 sequences; roughly 13% appear just once. The ten largest make up 5% to 6% of the sample. The sequencing input was blood. These receptors originate from a woman aged 18-29 years with Graves' hyperthyroidism.

This clonotype came up a few times. The CDR3 loop is CASSLWLGTSGANVLTF. Written as DNA, the CDR3 is TGTGCCAGCAGCCTTTGGCTGGGCACTTCTGGGGCCAACGTCCTGACTTTC. V usage is TRBV7-2 and J usage is TRBJ2-6; no definite D call. The germline V gene has CDR1 SGHTA and CDR2 FQGNSA. The CDR3 contains 17 residues. Trimming took off 5 bases at V and 1 base at J, with 15 bases between the two ends.

This clonotype was seen a handful of times. The rearrangement uses TRBV10-3 and TRBJ2-1; 7 nucleotides align to TRBD2. Germline V gene lookup returns CDR1 ENHRY and CDR2 SYGVKD. V trimming: 7 bases; J trimming: 7 bases; junction bases outside the gene matches: 7. This CDR3 is 13 amino acids long. The CDR3 here is CAIKRDGANEQFF. The CDR3 nucleotides are TGTGCCATCAAGCGGGACGGGGCGAATGAGCAGTTCTTC.

This chain joins TRBV5-1 and TRBJ1-2; 7 bases line up with TRBD1. The ends lost 4 bases at V and 1 base at J; junction bases unmatched: 7. The germline CDR1 and CDR2 sequences are SGHRS and YFSETQ. This CDR3 has 15 residues. CDR3 residues: CASSHAGTVNYGYTF. The CDR3 DNA sequence: TGCGCCAGCAGCCACGCCGGGACAGTTAACTATGGCTACACCTTC.

This clonotype was observed a single time. This chain joins TRBV6-5 and TRBJ2-1; 7 nucleotides agree with TRBD1. Germline V gene data show CDR1 as MNHEY and CDR2 as SVGAGI. This CDR3 is built from 12 residues. J lost 10 bases, V lost 4 bases, and 4 bases had no gene match. The CDR3 region has the DNA TGTGCCAGCAGTTCCCCGGGACAGGAGCAGTTCTTC. Amino acids: CASSSPGQEQFF.

This clonotype was detected a few times. This rearrangement joins TRBV19 to TRBJ2-2, with D possibly being TRBD2 (5 bases). The V gene lost 4 bases and the J gene lost 4 bases, with 16 bases spanning the gap. Germline-derived CDR1 and CDR2 are LNHDA and SQIVND (reference sequence). CDR3 length: 16 amino acids. For the CDR3, the DNA is TGTGCCAGTAGTAGTCGACCCACTAGGCTCACCGGGGAGCTGTTTTTT. This encodes CASSSRPTRLTGELFF.

V is TRBV5-1 and J is TRBJ1-1; D is ambiguous. The germline gives CDR1 SGHRS, CDR2 YFSETQ. Trimming stripped 5 bases from V and 6 bases from J, with 11 bases between. This CDR3 is built from 12 residues. Here the CDR3 reads CASRLGRAEAFF. CDR3 sequence (DNA): TGCGCCAGCAGACTCGGACGGGCTGAAGCTTTCTTT.

Only one count was recorded for this clonotype. The CDR3 DNA is TGTGCCTGGGCGGAAGAGACCCAGTACTTC. Its translation: CAWAEETQYF. The V gene is TRBV30, the J gene TRBJ2-5; D unresolved. This CDR3 contains 10 residues. Per germline, CDR1 GTSNPN and CDR2 SVGIG (reference sequence). The V and J ends lost 5 bases and 3 bases respectively, with 4 bases between them.

This clonotype was counted a few times. The gene calls are TRBV6-1 and TRBJ1-2; 9 bases map to TRBD1. The CDR3 runs to 13 residues. Germline V gene data show CDR1 as MNHNS and CDR2 as SASEGT. The ends lost 8 bases at V and 6 bases at J; junction bases unmatched: 7. CDR3 nucleotides: TGTGCCAGCGGCCGGGACAGGGAGAATGGCTACACCTTC. It encodes CASGRDRENGYTF.

This chain uses TRBV9 with TRBJ1-3; 7 nucleotides line up with TRBD1. The trim removed 0 bases at V and 0 bases at J, leaving 3 bases unmatched. Germline CDR1 is SGDLS and CDR2 is YYNGEE. The CDR3 runs 16 residues. The chain's CDR3 is CASSVVTGFSGNTIYF. The CDR3 coding sequence is TGTGCCAGCAGCGTAGTGACAGGGTTCTCTGGAAACACCATATATTTT.

This clonotype was counted between two and nine times. The V call is TRBV9, the J call TRBJ1-2; no reliable D call. CDR1 and CDR2 from the germline V gene are SGDLS and YYNGEE. The V gene lost 4 bases and the J gene lost 6 bases, with 10 bases spanning the gap. The CDR3 is 12 residues long. CDR3 in amino acids: CASSQLLNGYTF. The CDR3 nucleotides read TGTGCCAGCAGCCAGCTACTGAATGGCTACACCTTC.

This clonotype was picked up many times. The chain carries TRBV3-1 and TRBJ1-2; 8 nucleotides line up with TRBD1. V gave up 7 bases and J gave up 4 bases; unmatched junction bases: 2. The CDR3 has 12 residues. Germline lookup yields CDR1 LGHDT and CDR2 YNNKEL (reference sequence). CDR3 bases: TGTGCCAGCACAGGGGGCGCCTATGGCTACACCTTC. Its translation is CASTGGAYGYTF.

This clonotype was counted at least ten times. The chain is built from TRBV28 and TRBJ1-6; 8 bases are shared with TRBD1. Germline lookup yields CDR1 MDHEN and CDR2 SYDVKM. CDR3 length equals 16 residues. V shed 3 bases and J 9 bases; nucleotides not matched to a gene: 10. The CDR3: CASSFHLTGVVSPLHF. Written as DNA, the CDR3 is TGTGCCAGCAGTTTCCATCTGACAGGGGTAGTTTCACCCCTCCACTTT.

This clonotype was seen at least ten times. This rearrangement joins TRBV11-2 to TRBJ1-1, with TRBD1 identical over 7 bases. V lost 6 bases, J lost 4 bases, and 8 bases stayed unmatched. In germline, CDR1 is SGHAT, CDR2 FQNNGV. This CDR3 is 14 amino acids long. The CDR3 coding sequence is TGTGCCAGCAGTTACCACAGGGGAGCCACTGAAGCTTTCTTT. It codes for CASSYHRGATEAFF. Together with reference TRBV11-2 and TRBJ1-1, the CDR3 gives the full variable domain: EAGVAQSPRYKIIEKRQSVAFWCNPISGHATLYWYQQILGQGPKLLIQFQNNGVVDDSQLPKDRFSAERLKGVDSTLKIQPAKLEDSAVYLCASSYHRGATEAFFGQGTRLTVV.

This clonotype has a count of ten or more. This chain joins TRBV6-2 or TRBV6-3 and TRBJ2-7, with D perhaps given as TRBD1 or TRBD2 (5 bases each). V shed 6 bases and J shed 5 bases, with 14 bases lying between them. The CDR3 loop spans 13 amino acids. Germline values: CDR1 MNHEY, CDR2 SVGEGT. The CDR3 bases are TGTGCCAGCAGCCCCGGGACCCTTGACGAGCAGTACTTC. It specifies CASSPGTLDEQYF.

The table lists this clonotype with many counts. The genes are TRBV5-1 and TRBJ1-1; 9 bases match TRBD1. The CDR3 contains 20 residues. The trim removed 4 bases at V and 2 bases at J, leaving 21 bases unmatched. Germline V gene sequence: CDR1 SGHRS, CDR2 YFSETQ. CDR3 nucleotides: TGCGCCAGCAGCCATAAATACCTGGGACGACAGGGGGAAGTTAACACTGAAGCTTTCTTT. It specifies CASSHKYLGRQGEVNTEAFF.

This clonotype has just a few counts. The chain recombines TRBV24-1 with TRBJ1-2; D is uncertain. CDR3 length equals 12 residues. V was trimmed by 3 bases and J by 7 bases, leaving 8 bases between them. Looked up from germline, CDR1 is KGHDR and CDR2 is SFDVKD. The CDR3 reads CATSDALIGYTF. DNA of the CDR3: TGTGCCACCAGTGATGCTCTGATTGGCTACACCTTC.

Ten or more counts support this clonotype. V and J are TRBV12-3 or TRBV12-4 and TRBJ1-5; 7 nucleotides agree with TRBD1. J gave up 1 base and V 1 base, and 7 bases lay outside the gene matches. The CDR3 spans 17 residues. Here the CDR3 reads CASSLDLSGQSNQPQHF. CDR3 sequence (DNA): TGTGCCAGCAGTTTAGATCTCTCGGGACAGAGCAATCAGCCCCAGCATTTT.